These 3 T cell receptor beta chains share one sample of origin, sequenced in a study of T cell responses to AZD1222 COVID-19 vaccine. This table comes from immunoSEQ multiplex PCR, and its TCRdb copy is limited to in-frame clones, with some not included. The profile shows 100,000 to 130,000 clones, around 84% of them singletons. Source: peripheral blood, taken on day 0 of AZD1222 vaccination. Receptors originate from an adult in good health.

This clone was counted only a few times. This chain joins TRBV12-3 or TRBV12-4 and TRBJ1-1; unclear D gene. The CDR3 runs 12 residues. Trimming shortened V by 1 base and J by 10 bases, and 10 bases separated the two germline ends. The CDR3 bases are TGTGCCAGCAGTTTAGTACGCGACGCAGCTTTCTTT. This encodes CASSLVRDAAFF.

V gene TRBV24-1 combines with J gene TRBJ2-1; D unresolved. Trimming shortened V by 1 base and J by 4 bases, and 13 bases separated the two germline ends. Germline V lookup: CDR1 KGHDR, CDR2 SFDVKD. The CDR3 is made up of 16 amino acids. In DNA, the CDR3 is TGTGCCACCAGTGATTTTACGACACGAAATTACAATGAGCAGTTCTTC. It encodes CATSDFTTRNYNEQFF.

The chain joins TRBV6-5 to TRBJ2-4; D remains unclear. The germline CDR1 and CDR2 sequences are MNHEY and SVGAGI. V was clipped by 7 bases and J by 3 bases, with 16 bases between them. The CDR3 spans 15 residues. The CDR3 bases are TGTGCCAGCAACGACCTCGAGGTGGGCAAAAACATTCAGTACTTC. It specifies CASNDLEVGKNIQYF.